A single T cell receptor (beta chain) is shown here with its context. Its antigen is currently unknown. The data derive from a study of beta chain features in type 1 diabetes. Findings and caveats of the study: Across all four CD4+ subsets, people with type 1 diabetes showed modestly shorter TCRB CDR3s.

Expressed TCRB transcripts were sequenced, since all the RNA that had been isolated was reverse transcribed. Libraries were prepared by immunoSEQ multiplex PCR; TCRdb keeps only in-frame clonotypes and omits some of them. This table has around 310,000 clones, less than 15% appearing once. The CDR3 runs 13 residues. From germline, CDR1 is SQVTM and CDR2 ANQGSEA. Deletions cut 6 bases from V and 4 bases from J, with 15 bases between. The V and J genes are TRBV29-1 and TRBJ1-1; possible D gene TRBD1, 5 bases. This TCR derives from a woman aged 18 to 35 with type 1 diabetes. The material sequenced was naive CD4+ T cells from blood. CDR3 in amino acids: CSVSGPGGTEAFF. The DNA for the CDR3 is TGCAGCGTCTCAGGGCCGGGGGGCACTGAAGCTTTCTTT.